The next 5 T cell receptor beta chains were all read from a single sample in a study of T cells in narcolepsy. The table came from immunoSEQ multiplex PCR; TCRdb's copy has only in-frame clones and leaves some out. The sample lists around 30,000 clones, roughly four fifths seen once, with about 3% in the top ten. Sequences were obtained from CD45RA- memory CD4+ T cells from PBMCs. Every receptor here comes from a human donor with narcolepsy.

This clone occurred once. V usage is TRBV4-3 and J usage is TRBJ2-3; 9 bases are shared with TRBD2. V was pared by 1 base and J by 5 bases, with 10 bases of the junction left unmatched. The CDR3 runs 17 residues. Germline V gene lookup returns CDR1 LGHNA and CDR2 YSLEER. The chain's CDR3 is CASSQGFGRGGRDTQYF. For the CDR3, the DNA is TGCGCCAGCAGCCAAGGGTTTGGGCGGGGGGGCCGAGATACGCAGTATTTT.

V usage is TRBV18 and J usage is TRBJ2-7; 11 bases fit TRBD2. The V segment lost 3 bases and the J segment 0 bases; nucleotides outside the gene matches: 1. Per the germline V gene, CDR1 is KGHSH and CDR2 is LQKENI. The length of the CDR3 is 15 residues. The CDR3 sequence: CASSPTSGGSYEQYF. For the CDR3, the DNA is TGTGCCAGCTCACCCACTAGCGGGGGCTCCTACGAGCAGTACTTC. Using reference TRBV18 and TRBJ2-7 for the parts outside the CDR3, the full variable domain is NAGVMQNPRHLVRRRGQEARLRCSPMKGHSHVYWYRQLPEEGLKFMVYLQKENIIDESGMPKERFSAEFPKEGPSILRIQQVVRGDSAAYFCASSPTSGGSYEQYFGPGTRLTVT.

This sequence joins TRBV7-2 and TRBJ2-3; D is perhaps TRBD2 (6 bases). Germline-derived CDR1 and CDR2 are SGHTA and FQGNSA. The CDR3 sequence is 16 residues long. The V end lost 2 bases, the J end lost 4 bases, and 16 bases lay between the germline ends. The CDR3 region is CASSLQSGAGSDTQYF. CDR3 DNA: TGTGCCAGCAGCTTACAGTCCGGGGCGGGGTCAGATACGCAGTATTTT.

V usage is TRBV6-1 and J usage is TRBJ2-4; a possible D gene is TRBD2 (5 bases). The CDR3 covers 17 residues. V was clipped by 0 bases and J by 2 bases, with 14 bases between them. Germline values: CDR1 MNHNS, CDR2 SASEGT. This CDR3 is CASSEALLEAPKNIQYF. DNA of the CDR3: TGTGCCAGCAGTGAAGCGCTTCTGGAGGCTCCCAAAAACATTCAGTACTTC.

V is TRBV6-1 and J is TRBJ1-1; D is uncertain. Germline lookup yields CDR1 MNHNS and CDR2 SASEGT. The V end was cut by 4 bases, the J end by 1 base, with 7 bases between. This CDR3 has 13 amino acids. CDR3 amino acids: CASSADPNTEAFF. CDR3 in DNA: TGTGCCAGCAGTGCCGACCCGAACACTGAAGCTTTCTTT.